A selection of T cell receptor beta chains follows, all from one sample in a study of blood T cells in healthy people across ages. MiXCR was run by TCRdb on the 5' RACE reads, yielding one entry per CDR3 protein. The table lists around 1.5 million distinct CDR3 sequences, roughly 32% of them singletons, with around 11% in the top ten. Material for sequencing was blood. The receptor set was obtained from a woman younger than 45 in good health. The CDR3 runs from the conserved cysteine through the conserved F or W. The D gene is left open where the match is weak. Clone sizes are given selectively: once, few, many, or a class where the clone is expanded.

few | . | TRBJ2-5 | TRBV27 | TGTGCCAGCAGTTTATCTGCCTCCTACGGGACCCAGTACTTC | CASSLSASYGTQYF
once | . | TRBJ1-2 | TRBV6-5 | TGTGCCCGCAGTTACGGCCGTAACTATGGCTACACCTTC | CARSYGRNYGYTF
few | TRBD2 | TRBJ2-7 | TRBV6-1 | TGTGCCAGCAGTGCAATACACCGGGGGACTAGCGGGGGCTACGAGCAGTACTTC | CASSAIHRGTSGGYEQYF
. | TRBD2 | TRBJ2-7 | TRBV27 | TGTGCCGGCAGTACGGGGACTAGCGGGGCAAACGAGCAGTACTTC | CAGSTGTSGANEQYF
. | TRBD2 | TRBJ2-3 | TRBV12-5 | TGTGCTAGTGGTTTGGGGCGGGAGAATAGCGCAGATACGCAGTATTTT | CASGLGRENSADTQYF
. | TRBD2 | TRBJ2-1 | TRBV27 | TGTGCCAGCAGTTTAAAACCTGCTAGCGGATCCTACAATGAGCAGTTCTTC | CASSLKPASGSYNEQFF
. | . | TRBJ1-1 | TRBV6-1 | TGTGCCAGCACAATTCGGGGTAACACTGAAGCTTTCTTT | CASTIRGNTEAFF
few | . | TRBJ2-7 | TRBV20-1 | TGCAGTGCCCCTCTCCGGGTCGAGCAGTACTTC | CSAPLRVEQYF
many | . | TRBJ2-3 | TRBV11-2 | TGTGCCAGCAGCTTAGCCCTAGATACGCAGTATTTT | CASSLALDTQYF
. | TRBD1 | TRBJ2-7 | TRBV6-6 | TGTGCCAGCAGTTTAACCGGGACAGGGGGTAGCGAGCAGTACTTC | CASSLTGTGGSEQYF
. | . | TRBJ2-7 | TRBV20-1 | TGCAGTGAGGAGGTACTCTACGAGCAGTACTTC | CSEEVLYEQYF
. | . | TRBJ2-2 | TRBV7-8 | TGTGCCAGCAGCCCCCTGGGGGACACCGGGGAGCTGTTTTTT | CASSPLGDTGELFF
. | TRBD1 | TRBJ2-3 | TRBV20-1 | TGCAGTGCTAGAGATTGGGGGACAGGGGCTGGAGATACGCAGTATTTT | CSARDWGTGAGDTQYF
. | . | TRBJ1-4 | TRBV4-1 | TGCGCCAGCAGCCCGGGACAAGGCCTCCTTAATGAAAAACTGTTTTTT | CASSPGQGLLNEKLFF
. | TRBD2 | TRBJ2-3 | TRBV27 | TGTGCCAGCAGTTTAGGGGGGACTAGCGGGCCAAGGGCGGATACGCAGTATTTT | CASSLGGTSGPRADTQYF
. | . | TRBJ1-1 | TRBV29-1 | TGCAACGTTGTCCCCCGGGACACGTTTTTTGGGGCTTTCTTT | CNVVPRDTFFGAFF
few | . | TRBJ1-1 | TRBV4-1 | TGCGCCAGCAGCCCGATGAGGCAGATTGATGAAGCTTTCTTT | CASSPMRQIDEAFF
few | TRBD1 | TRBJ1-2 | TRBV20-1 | TGCAGTGCTAGAGACCCGACAGGGAGACGGGGTGGCTACACCTTC | CSARDPTGRRGGYTF
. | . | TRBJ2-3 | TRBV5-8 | TGTGCCAGCAGCACCGGGACTGAGGGAACGCAGTATTTT | CASSTGTEGTQYF
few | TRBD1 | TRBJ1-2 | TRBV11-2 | TGTGCCAGCAGCTTTGGACAGGGAGAGGGTGGCTACACCTTC | CASSFGQGEGGYTF
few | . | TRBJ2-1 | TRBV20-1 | TGCAGTGCTAGAGGACTTGTCTCCTACAATGAGCAGTTCTTC | CSARGLVSYNEQFF
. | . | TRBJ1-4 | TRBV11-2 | TGTGCCAGCAGCTTGGAGGGAGGTGCAACTAATGAAAAACTGTTTTTT | CASSLEGGATNEKLFF
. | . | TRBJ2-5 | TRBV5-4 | TGTGCCAACAGCTTTGAACTCGGTCAGGAGACCCAGTACTTC | CANSFELGQETQYF
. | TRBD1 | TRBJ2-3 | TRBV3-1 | TGTGCCAGCAGCCCTCGGGACAGGTGGGCAGATACGCAGTATTTT | CASSPRDRWADTQYF
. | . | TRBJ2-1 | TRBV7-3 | TGTGCCAGCAGCTTATGGTGGACGCCCGAGGGCAATGAGCAGTTCTTC | CASSLWWTPEGNEQFF
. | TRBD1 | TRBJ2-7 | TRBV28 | TGTGCCAGCAGTATACTTCCCCGACAGGGGTCACCCTACGAGCAGTACTTC | CASSILPRQGSPYEQYF
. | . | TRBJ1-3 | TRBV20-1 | TGCAGTGCTAGTACGCGGGGTACCTCTGGAAACACCATATATTTT | CSASTRGTSGNTIYF
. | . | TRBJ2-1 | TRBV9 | TGTGCCAGCAGCGAGGGGCCCCCCTCGGATGAGCAGTTCTTC | CASSEGPPSDEQFF
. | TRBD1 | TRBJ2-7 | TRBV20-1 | TGCAGTGCTAGAGCCTCCCTGACAGGGACAAACTACGAGCAGTACTTC | CSARASLTGTNYEQYF
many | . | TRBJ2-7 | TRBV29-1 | TGCAGCGTCTACGCGCAGTACTTC | CSVYAQYF
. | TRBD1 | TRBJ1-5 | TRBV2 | TGTGCCAGCAGTGCGCAGGGGGCGCAGAATCAGCCCCAGCATTTT | CASSAQGAQNQPQHF
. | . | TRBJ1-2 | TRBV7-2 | TGTGCCAGCAGCTTAGCGCCAGACAGCCATGGCTACACCTTC | CASSLAPDSHGYTF
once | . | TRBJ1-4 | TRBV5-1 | TGCGCCAGCAGCATGGATGAGAAACGGTTTTTT | CASSMDEKRFF
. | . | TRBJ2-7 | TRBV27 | TGTGCCAGCAGTCCCTCCCTGGGTGACAGTGTCCCCTACGAGCAGTACTTC | CASSPSLGDSVPYEQYF
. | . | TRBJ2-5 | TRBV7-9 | TGTGCCAGCAGCTCCAAAGACGGCCCGATGCAAGAGACCCAGTACTTC | CASSSKDGPMQETQYF
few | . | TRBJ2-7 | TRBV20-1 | TGCAGTGCTAGAGATCCCTCCCGCGTGAGGGGGGAATCCTACGAGCAGTACTTC | CSARDPSRVRGESYEQYF
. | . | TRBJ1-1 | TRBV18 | TGTGCCAGCTCACCAATCCAGGCTGGTGAAGCTTTCTTT | CASSPIQAGEAFF
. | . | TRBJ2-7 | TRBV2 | TGTGCCAGCAGTGAGGACGCCGTAGCGCAGGACGAGCAGTACTTC | CASSEDAVAQDEQYF
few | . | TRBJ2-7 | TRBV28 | TGTGCCAGCAGTTTTCCCCCTACATTTAGACGAACCAACTCCTACGAGCAGTACTTC | CASSFPPTFRRTNSYEQYF
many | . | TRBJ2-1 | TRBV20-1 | TGCAGTGCTAGAGACCCGGCGGGCTCCTACAATGAGCAGTTCTTC | CSARDPAGSYNEQFF
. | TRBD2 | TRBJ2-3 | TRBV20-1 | TGCAGTGCTAGTGTTAGAGCGGGAGGGCCGATCACAGATACGCAGTATTTT | CSASVRAGGPITDTQYF
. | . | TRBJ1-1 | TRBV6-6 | TGTGCCAGCAGTTACTCTGAGACAGGCACCCCTGAAGCTTTCTTT | CASSYSETGTPEAFF
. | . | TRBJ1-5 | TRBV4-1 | TGCGCCAGCAGTCCCTCTGGAGGGCTTCGCAATCAGCCCCAGCATTTT | CASSPSGGLRNQPQHF
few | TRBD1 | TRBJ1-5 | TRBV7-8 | TGTGCCAGCAGCTTAGTGACAGGGGAGCATCAGCCCCAGCATTTT | CASSLVTGEHQPQHF
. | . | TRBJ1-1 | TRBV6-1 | TGTGCCACCGCAGACTACGGGCCGATGGGCACTGAAGCTTTCTTT | CATADYGPMGTEAFF
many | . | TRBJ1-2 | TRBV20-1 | TGCAGTGCTAGGGAGGATTATGGCTACACCTTC | CSAREDYGYTF